The clone carrying this TCR beta chain was picked up one time. The sample belongs to a study of cytomegalovirus exposure and HLA in healthy donors. Turning to the study itself: Genetic ancestry analysis placed over 65% of the 398 donors that were genotyped in the Caucasian-associated cluster.

PCR used 60 Vbeta primers and 13 Jbeta primers. Produced via immunoSEQ multiplex PCR; TCRdb's table is partial and in-frame only. Of 250,000 or so clones listed, about nine tenths are singletons. Trimming removed 1 base from V and 8 bases from J, with 12 bases in between. Germline CDR1 and CDR2: LGHNA and YNFKEQ. The CDR3 covers 14 residues. This chain uses TRBV4-2 with TRBJ2-1, with TRBD2 as a possible D gene (6 bases). Source material: PBMCs. This clonotype was obtained from a girl aged 2-9 years in good health and CMV-seronegative. The CDR3 reads CASSQVMASDEQFF. The CDR3 DNA is TGTGCCAGCAGCCAAGTCATGGCTAGCGATGAGCAGTTCTTC.